This T cell receptor (beta chain) was sequenced in a study of T-cell memory formation after mild COVID-19. Study-level background: Across donors, TCR clusters were largely donor specific.

Comment on this clonotype: The junction and the germline gene differ at one end; a read error may be behind it.

The V gene's germline CDR1 is SSHAT and CDR2 FNYEAQ (reference sequence). This CDR3 is built from 15 residues. TCRdb re-called the 5' RACE reads through MiXCR, storing one row per CDR3 protein. The sample holds roughly 130,000 distinct CDR3 sequences; about 18% are singletons and the top ten take roughly 5%. The J gene is TRBJ2-5, the V gene TRBV7-7; 10 positions agree with TRBD2. This TCR came from a young man who had mild COVID-19 (a few samples of this study predate the infection). Cell type and time point are not known. Specimen: PBMCs or a T cell subset sorted from them (not recorded which). The CDR3 loop is CASSLPSGGQETQYF. The CDR3 bases are TGTGCTAGCAGCCTTCCTAGCGGGGGCCAAGAGACCCAGTACTTC.